These 14 T cell receptor beta chains were all obtained from the same sample, sequenced in a study of CD8+ T cells in alopecia areata. Following RNA extraction, reverse transcription yielded cDNA that acted as the sequencing template. Sequencing used immunoSEQ multiplex PCR; TCRdb keeps in-frame clones, though not all of them. The sample includes over 100,000 clones, none of them occurring once. Sequencing was done on a sample of lesional skin. The receptor source for this set is a C3H/HeJ mouse with alopecia areata. This strain's MHC haplotype is H2-k.

In the case of this clone: Any gene name here is a mouse gene name. The read halts 4 residues ahead of the CDR3 end, with the missing end drawn from the germline J gene. The J gene is TRBJ1-2, the V gene TRBV13-3; D unclear. CDR3 size: 14 residues. Germline CDR1 NNHDY, CDR2 SYVADS. The V end lost 5 bases, the J end lost 0 bases, and 11 bases lay between the germline ends. The CDR3 loop reads CASSPNNANSDYTF. The sequenced CDR3 bases are TGTGCCAGCAGCCCCAACAATGCAAACTCC.

In the case of this clone: Each gene name is a mouse one. The read ends 4 residues early relative to the CDR3; the germline J gene fills the gap. The V and J genes are TRBV13-3 and TRBJ2-3, with 7 nucleotides matching TRBD1. The CDR3 totals 15 residues. V lost 6 bases, J lost 1 base, and 8 bases stayed unmatched. CDR1 and CDR2 from the germline V gene are NNHDY and SYVADS. The CDR3 DNA, read in part, is TGTGCCAGCAAAAAAGACAGGGAGGGTGCAGAA. Amino acid sequence: CASKKDREGAE. In full, the CDR3 is CASKKDREGAETLYF.

This clone came up a few times. Gene names follow the mouse nomenclature. The read is 4 residues too short to cover the CDR3 end, so that end is filled in from the germline J gene. The chain couples TRBV1 to TRBJ2-1, with D tentatively TRBD1 (6 bases). This CDR3 contains 14 residues. Germline CDR1 reads NSQYPW; CDR2 reads LRSPGD (reference sequence). Trimming took off 4 bases at V and 5 bases at J, with 12 bases between the two ends. CDR3 DNA, as far as it was read: TGCACCTGCAGTGAACAGGGTGGGAATGCT. It is translated as CTCSEQGGNA. The CDR3 reads in full as CTCSEQGGNAEQFF.

Comment on this clone: The germline and genes are mouse ones. Read data end 4 residues before the CDR3 end; the end is taken from the germline J gene. This chain links TRBV1 with TRBJ1-1; 7 bases line up with TRBD1. Germline V CDR1 and CDR2: NSQYPW, LRSPGD (reference sequence). CDR3 size: 15 residues. Trimming removed 1 base from V and 0 bases from J; junction bases left unmatched: 2. The CDR3 DNA, read in part, is TGCACCTGCAGTGCAGGGACAGGAACAAACACA. It translates to CTCSAGTGTNT. The entire CDR3 reads CTCSAGTGTNTEVFF.

This clone occurred a few times. The germline and genes are mouse ones. Sequencing ends 4 residues short of the CDR3 end; the germline J gene provides the rest. The chain uses TRBV13-2 and TRBJ1-4; D is perhaps TRBD1 (5 bases). Germline CDR1 reads NNHNN; CDR2 reads SYGAGS (reference sequence). The germline V and J ends were trimmed by 0 bases and 5 bases, with 8 bases remaining between them. This CDR3 region has 14 residues. CDR3: CASGDGTPNERLFF. CDR3 DNA, as far as it was read: TGTGCCAGCGGTGATGGGACACCAAACGAA.

This clone was picked up many times. Germline and genes here are mouse. Sequencing ends 4 residues short of the CDR3 end; the germline J gene provides the rest. This rearrangement joins TRBV13-3 to TRBJ2-1; 11 nucleotides line up with TRBD2. This CDR3 is 15 amino acids long. The ends lost 7 bases at V and 1 base at J; junction bases unmatched: 4. The V gene's germline CDR1 is NNHDY and CDR2 SYVADS. The CDR3 sequence is CASGDWGGNYAEQFF. The covered CDR3 bases are TGTGCCAGCGGCGACTGGGGGGGGAACTATGCT.

This clone occurred a few times. Genes and germline come from the mouse. The CDR3 DNA, read in part, is TGTGCTAGCAGTAGAGATACACTGGGGGGGCGCGATGCT. Amino acid sequence: CASSRDTLGGRDA. The entire CDR3 protein is CASSRDTLGGRDAEQFF. J is TRBJ2-1 and V is TRBV17, with 11 bases identical to TRBD2. Sequencing ends 4 residues short of the CDR3 end; the germline J gene provides the rest. J gave up 5 bases and V 0 bases, and 6 bases lay outside the gene matches. The CDR3 loop spans 17 amino acids. CDR1 is MNHDT and CDR2 is YYDKIL in the germline V gene.

This clone occurred a few times. Gene names and germline match the mouse. Sequencing ends 4 residues short of the CDR3 end; the germline J gene provides the rest. This sequence joins TRBV19 and TRBJ2-7, with 13 bases that match TRBD2. Germline V gene lookup returns CDR1 FNHDT and CDR2 SITEND (reference sequence). CDR3 size: 14 residues. The CDR3 region is CASSRTGGAHEQYF. Incomplete CDR3 DNA: TGTGCCAGCAGTAGGACTGGGGGGGCGCAT. Complete variable domain (other parts from reference TRBV19 and TRBJ2-7): GGIITQTPKFLIGQEGQKLTLKCQQNFNHDTMYWYRQDSGKGLRLIYYSITENDLQKGDLSEGYDASREKKSSFSLTVTSAQKNEMAVFLCASSRTGGAHEQYFGPGTRLTVL.

The table lists this clone with a few counts. The gene names given are mouse names. CDR3 bases read: TGCACCTGCAGTGCTCCCCCCTCAGGGGGCGACGAA. Encoded protein: CTCSAPPSGGDE. The entire CDR3 protein reads CTCSAPPSGGDERLFF. The chain has TRBV1 and TRBJ1-4; TRBD1 matches 8 bases. The sequence runs out 4 residues before the end of the CDR3; the remainder is reconstructed from the germline J gene. CDR3 size: 16 residues. The junction had 9 bases not matched to a gene; V was cut back by 3 bases and J by 6 bases. The germline CDR1 and CDR2 sequences are NSQYPW and LRSPGD (reference sequence).

This clone has a handful of counts. Gene names follow the mouse nomenclature. The CDR3 end lies 4 residues beyond the end of the read and is filled in from the germline J gene. The chain couples TRBV19 to TRBJ2-4, with 7 bases matching TRBD2. The CDR3 is made up of 14 amino acids. Germline CDR1 is FNHDT and CDR2 is SITEND (reference sequence). CDR3 DNA (partial): TGTGCCAGCAGTATAGTGCTGGGGGAAAAC. This gives the protein CASSIVLGEN. The entire CDR3 sequence reads CASSIVLGENTLYF.

This clone was seen many times. Gene names follow the mouse nomenclature. The read terminates 4 residues before the CDR3 end, so the remaining end is supplied by the germline J gene. This chain uses TRBV1 with TRBJ1-1; a possible D gene is TRBD1 (5 bases). V lost 0 bases, J lost 3 bases, and 11 bases lay in between. The germline CDR1 and CDR2 sequences are NSQYPW and LRSPGD (reference sequence). This CDR3 spans 15 amino acids. The covered CDR3 bases are TGCACCTGCAGTGCAGATCGACTGGGGGACACA. This translates into CTCSADRLGDT. The full CDR3 is CTCSADRLGDTEVFF.

In the case of this clone: A mismatch at residue 14 separates the TCRdb protein from the translated DNA, so the protein presented here was translated from the DNA. Genes and germline are mouse. Partial CDR3 DNA: TGTGCCAGCGGTGATGATGGCAGGGGTTCCTATAATTCGCCC. Its protein is CASGDDGRGSYNSP. The complete CDR3 protein is CASGDDGRGSYNSPLYF. The V call is TRBV13-2, the J call TRBJ1-6; TRBD1 is a possible D gene (6 bases). The read ends 3 residues early relative to the CDR3; the germline J gene fills the gap. TRBJ1-6 counts as an open reading frame of uncertain function. The V end was cut by 0 bases, the J end by 0 bases, with 10 bases between. Germline CDR1 reads NNHNN; CDR2 reads SYGAGS (reference sequence). The CDR3 extends over 17 amino acids.

This clone was seen a few times. One base away lies a much larger clone, so this may be a sequencing read error. Genes and germline come from the mouse. The read falls 4 residues short of the CDR3 end, and the missing part is taken from the germline J gene. V and J are TRBV16 and TRBJ2-5; no clear D gene. V was trimmed by 6 bases and J by 0 bases, leaving 4 bases between them. Germline V gene data show CDR1 as SGHSA and CDR2 as FRNQAP. CDR3 length equals 12 residues. The CDR3 sequence is CASRHNQDTQYF. CDR3 bases read: TGTGCAAGCAGACATAACCAAGAC.

This clone was seen more than once but under ten times. Here the gene names and germline are mouse. The CDR3 end is not reached by the read, which stops 4 residues before it; the germline J gene fills it in. The chain links TRBV13-1 to TRBJ2-2, with D tentatively TRBD2 (6 bases). This CDR3 is built from 16 residues. Trimming removed 0 bases from V and 0 bases from J, with 9 bases in between. The germline V gene encodes CDR1 NSHNY and CDR2 SYGAGN. CDR3 DNA (partial): TGTGCCAGCAGTGATGTCTCTGGGGCAAACACCGGG. This gives the protein CASSDVSGANTG. The entire CDR3 sequence reads CASSDVSGANTGQLYF.